This passage covers 11 T cell receptor beta chains from one sample sequenced in a study of Ad26.COV2.S vaccination and SARS-CoV-2 variants. The treatment is: 15 to 20 received Ad26.COV2.S at low or high dose, single or two shots; a few received placebo; per-sample allocation not given. All samples were drawn on day 63, counting from the first vaccine or placebo injection. Clones were read by immunoSEQ multiplex PCR, and TCRdb kept only the in-frame ones, dropping some. In the table there are 400,000 to 450,000 clones, around 90% of which are singletons. Sequencing used peripheral blood, obtained in a trial of Ad26.COV2.S vaccine versus placebo. The receptor set was obtained from a person aged 18-60 years who received the Ad26.COV2.S COVID-19 vaccine or a placebo.

The CDR3 region is CAISGARAAYGYTF. The CDR3 nucleotides read TGTGCCATCAGTGGAGCGAGGGCTGCCTATGGCTACACCTTC. This rearrangement joins TRBV10-3 to TRBJ1-2; D gene unclear. V was cut by 4 bases and J by 4 bases, with 13 bases left in between. Germline V gene sequence: CDR1 ENHRY, CDR2 SYGVKD. CDR3 size: 14 residues.

This sequence joins TRBV5-4 and TRBJ2-1; 9 bases line up with TRBD2. Germline V lookup: CDR1 SGHNT, CDR2 YYREEE (reference sequence). The CDR3 loop spans 16 amino acids. After removal of 4 bases from V and 4 bases from J, the junction contained 9 bases not matched to a gene. Written as DNA, the CDR3 is TGTGCCAGCAGCCCCGGGGGCGGGAGGGGTTACAATGAGCAGTTCTTC. It is translated as CASSPGGGRGYNEQFF.

The chain has TRBV24-1 and TRBJ2-3, with D possibly being TRBD1 or TRBD2 (6 bases each). The CDR3 runs 15 residues. Per the germline V gene, CDR1 is KGHDR and CDR2 is SFDVKD. Trimming removed 7 bases at V and 1 base at J, with 14 bases between. In DNA form, the CDR3 reads TGTGCCACCAGAACTAAGGGGGGACGCACAGATACGCAGTATTTT. This encodes CATRTKGGRTDTQYF.

This sequence joins TRBV27 and TRBJ1-6, with 8 positions matching TRBD1. V was clipped by 5 bases and J by 8 bases; unmatched bases: 5. From germline, CDR1 is MNHEY and CDR2 SMNVEV (reference sequence). The CDR3 length is 14 residues. This CDR3 is CASSPGQGYSPLHF. The CDR3 nucleotides are TGTGCCAGCAGTCCCGGACAGGGTTATTCACCCCTCCACTTT.

The chain joins TRBV10-3 to TRBJ2-1, with D unclear. This CDR3 has 15 residues. CDR1 and CDR2 from the germline V gene are ENHRY and SYGVKD. Trimming left V 10 bases short and J 0 bases short, with 16 bases between. The DNA for the CDR3 is TGTGCCAGCTGGACGCAGGATCGCTCCTACAATGAGCAGTTCTTC. This gives the protein CASWTQDRSYNEQFF.

V and J are TRBV4-2 and TRBJ2-1; 7 bases align to TRBD2. The germline V gene has CDR1 LGHNA and CDR2 YNFKEQ. This CDR3 comprises 15 residues. Trimming cost V 1 base and J 3 bases; bases outside gene matches: 3. CDR3 DNA: TGTGCCAGCAGCCAAGTCAGCGGGATCTACAATGAGCAGTTCTTC. It is translated as CASSQVSGIYNEQFF.

The chain combines TRBV4-3 with TRBJ1-2; a weak D match, TRBD1 (5 bases). The CDR3 is made up of 17 amino acids. The V gene lost 3 bases and the J gene lost 3 bases, with 20 bases spanning the gap. Looked up from germline, CDR1 is LGHNA and CDR2 is YSLEER. The CDR3 loop reads CASSQYGHEGSDYGYTF. In nucleotides, the CDR3 is TGCGCCAGCAGCCAGTACGGGCACGAGGGGTCGGACTATGGCTACACCTTC.

The chain is built from TRBV4-1 and TRBJ2-5; a weak D match, TRBD2 (6 bases). CDR3 size: 15 residues. Germline-derived CDR1 and CDR2 are MGHRA and YSYEKL. V shed 1 base and J shed 4 bases, with 13 bases lying between them. CDR3 amino acids: CASSQALKGGETQYF. The CDR3 coding sequence is TGCGCCAGCAGCCAAGCTCTCAAGGGAGGAGAGACCCAGTACTTC.

The V and J genes are TRBV6-5 and TRBJ2-3; D not resolved. In germline, CDR1 is MNHEY, CDR2 SVGAGI. This CDR3 is built from 13 residues. V gave up 8 bases and J gave up 3 bases, with 12 bases separating them. The CDR3 DNA is TGTGCCAGCCTCGAGTTGGTAACAGATACGCAGTATTTT. Its translation: CASLELVTDTQYF.

This clone has ten or more counts. The chain has TRBV15 and TRBJ2-1; D might be TRBD2 (6 bases). The CDR3 has 14 amino acids. V was pared by 1 base and J by 9 bases, with 13 bases between. Looked up from germline, CDR1 is LNHNV and CDR2 is YYDKDF (reference sequence). CDR3 loop: CATSRGGMGGEQFF. In nucleotides, the CDR3 is TGTGCCACCAGCAGAGGCGGTATGGGGGGTGAGCAGTTCTTC.

The chain employs TRBV7-9 and TRBJ2-7, with D possibly matching TRBD1 (6 bases). V lost 2 bases and J lost 3, with 14 bases in between. Germline assignment: CDR1 SEHNR and CDR2 FQNEAQ (reference sequence). The CDR3 length is 15 residues. The CDR3 DNA follows: TGTGCCAGCAGCTTATCAGGGGCTCACCTCTACGAGCAGTACTTC. This codes for CASSLSGAHLYEQYF. Variable domain in full (rest from reference TRBV7-9 and TRBJ2-7): DTGVSQNPRHKITKRGQNVTFRCDPISEHNRLYWYRQTLGQGPEFLTYFQNEAQLEKSRLLSDRFSAERPKGSFSTLEIQRTEQGDSAMYLCASSLSGAHLYEQYFGPGTRLTVT.